The rows below give T cell receptor beta chains drawn from one sample of a study of blood T cells in healthy people across ages. A single record per CDR3 protein comes from TCRdb applying MiXCR to the 5' RACE reads. The table lists about a million distinct CDR3 sequences, 45% to 60% of them singletons. The sample taken for sequencing was blood. The source is a woman aged 60-75 years in good health. CDR3s include the opening cysteine and the closing phenylalanine or tryptophan. Fields, in order: D gene, V gene, clone size, J gene, CDR3 length, CDR3 protein, CDR3 DNA. A D gene is named only where the DNA matches it firmly. Part of the rows lack a size; the others show once, few, many or a class for expanded clones.

>-|TRBV5-1|-|TRBJ1-4|15
CASSEWTAANEKLFF
TGCGCCAGCAGCGAATGGACGGCCGCTAATGAAAAACTGTTTTTT
>-|TRBV9|-|TRBJ2-5|14
CASSSQGRQETQYF
TGTGCCAGCAGCTCCCAAGGCCGGCAAGAGACCCAGTACTTC
>TRBD2|TRBV15|-|TRBJ2-5|15
CATRGTSIPQETQYF
TGTGCCACCAGAGGGACTAGCATTCCACAAGAGACCCAGTACTTC
>-|TRBV27|many|TRBJ2-7|11
CASSMGYEQYF
TGTGCCAGCAGTATGGGCTACGAGCAGTACTTC
>-|TRBV5-1|-|TRBJ2-5|15
CASSPLAGAEETQYF
TGCGCCAGCAGCCCTTTGGCGGGGGCAGAAGAGACCCAGTACTTC
>-|TRBV7-9|-|TRBJ1-4|15
CASSYLGPTNEKLFF
TGTGCCAGCAGCTACCTGGGGCCCACTAATGAAAAACTGTTTTTT
>-|TRBV5-5|-|TRBJ2-5|14
CASSVKGGQETQYF
TGTGCCAGCAGCGTGAAAGGGGGTCAAGAGACCCAGTACTTC
>-|TRBV12-3/TRBV12-4|-|TRBJ2-7|12
CASSIMSYEQYF
TGTGCCAGCAGTATAATGTCCTACGAGCAGTACTTC
>-|TRBV6-2/TRBV6-3|few|TRBJ2-7|14
CASGQWTTAYEQYF
TGTGCCAGCGGTCAGTGGACTACAGCCTACGAGCAGTACTTC
>-|TRBV20-1|few|TRBJ2-6|17
CSATSRLSFAGANVLTF
TGCAGTGCTACTAGCAGGCTTTCCTTCGCTGGGGCCAACGTCCTGACTTTC
>-|TRBV10-3|-|TRBJ2-7|12
CAISEFANEQYF
TGTGCCATCAGTGAGTTCGCTAACGAGCAGTACTTC
>TRBD1|TRBV7-2|-|TRBJ2-7|15
CASSLVWGQAVEQYF
TGTGCCAGCAGCTTAGTTTGGGGACAGGCGGTCGAGCAGTACTTC
>TRBD2|TRBV12-3/TRBV12-4|-|TRBJ2-5|15
CASSLAAGGGNEQYF
TGTGCCAGCAGTTTAGCGGCGGGAGGGGGCAATGAGCAGTACTTC
>-|TRBV5-6|few|TRBJ2-6|15
CASSLVGAGANVLTF
TGTGCCAGCAGCTTGGTCGGGGCTGGGGCCAACGTCCTGACTTTC
>-|TRBV20-1|-|TRBJ2-4|13
CSAVIIAKNIQYF
TGCAGTGCTGTGATTATAGCCAAAAACATTCAGTACTTC
>TRBD2|TRBV19|-|TRBJ2-7|15
CASSTQAGGRYEQYF
TGTGCCAGTAGTACCCAAGCGGGAGGTCGGTACGAGCAGTACTTC
>TRBD1|TRBV20-1|-|TRBJ2-7|17
CSARGTGKTGNTYEQYF
TGCAGTGCTAGAGGGACAGGGAAAACGGGAAACACCTACGAGCAGTACTTC
>TRBD1|TRBV7-2|once|TRBJ2-7|15
CASSLLRQGFDEQYF
TGTGCCAGCAGCTTACTGAGACAGGGGTTTGACGAGCAGTACTTC
>TRBD2|TRBV20-1|-|TRBJ2-7|18
CSARVDSGNPFRNYEQYF
TGCAGTGCTAGAGTGGATAGCGGGAACCCTTTCCGCAACTACGAGCAGTACTTC
>-|TRBV7-2|-|TRBJ1-2|16
CASSSKVGGSYYGYTF
TGTGCCAGCAGCTCAAAGGTCGGGGGCAGCTACTATGGCTACACCTTC
>TRBD2|TRBV19|-|TRBJ2-1|14
CASRTSGRGNEQFF
TGTGCCAGTAGAACTAGCGGGAGGGGCAATGAGCAGTTCTTC
>TRBD1|TRBV6-1|-|TRBJ1-2|15
CASSEEGQGFYGYTF
TGTGCCAGCAGTGAGGAAGGACAGGGCTTCTATGGCTACACCTTC